Below, 5 T cell receptor beta chains from the same sample are listed, as sequenced in a study of CD8 T cells in Susac syndrome. With random hexamers, reverse transcription was performed on about 0.5 to 1 ug of RNA. TCRdb re-derived calls from the immunoSEQ multiplex PCR reads in MiXCR, one entry per CDR3 protein. The data show 150,000 to 200,000 distinct CDR3 sequences, around 93% seen once. The source material was CD4+ T cells from PBMCs. These receptors all come from a human donor with multiple sclerosis.

The rearrangement uses TRBV20-1 and TRBJ2-7; D assignment may be TRBD1 or TRBD2 (7 bases each). The V gene lost 2 bases and the J gene lost 4 bases, with 9 bases spanning the gap. The germline V gene has CDR1 DFQATT and CDR2 SNEGSKA (reference sequence). The CDR3 sequence is 12 residues long. Here the CDR3 DNA reads TGCAGTGCTAGACAGGGGGGGTACGAGCAGTACTTC. It yields the protein CSARQGGYEQYF.

This clonotype was recorded only once. V is TRBV5-1 and J is TRBJ1-3; 9 nucleotides agree with TRBD1. Per the germline V gene, CDR1 is SGHRS and CDR2 is YFSETQ. CDR3 length: 19 amino acids. V gave up 2 bases and J gave up 1 base; unmatched junction bases: 13. The DNA for the CDR3 is TGCGCCAGCAGCTTAACCCTACAGGGGGCTTTTCCTTCTGGAAACACCATATATTTT. This gives the protein CASSLTLQGAFPSGNTIYF.

The chain recombines TRBV7-8 with TRBJ1-2; 7 nucleotides agree with TRBD1. V trimming: 5 bases; J trimming: 4 bases; junction bases outside the gene matches: 7. The germline V gene encodes CDR1 SGHVS and CDR2 FQNEAQ. This CDR3 is built from 14 residues. The CDR3 here is CASSARRDSYGYTF. For the CDR3, the DNA is TGTGCCAGCAGCGCGCGGAGGGACAGCTATGGCTACACCTTC.

This chain links TRBV5-1 with TRBJ2-3, with D unclear. CDR1 is SGHRS, CDR2 YFSETQ, per germline. The V gene lost 2 bases and the J gene lost 2 bases, with 9 bases spanning the gap. The CDR3 is 14 residues long. The CDR3 is CASSFRINTDTQYF. DNA of the CDR3: TGCGCCAGCAGCTTCCGAATCAACACAGATACGCAGTATTTT.

This CDR3 is CSVAQSYEQYF. DNA for the CDR3: TGCAGCGTTGCACAGTCCTACGAGCAGTACTTC. The chain combines TRBV29-1 with TRBJ2-7, with unresolved D. CDR1 and CDR2 (germline): SQVTM, ANQGSEA. The V end lost 4 bases, the J end lost 1 base, and 5 bases lay between the germline ends. The CDR3 sequence is 11 residues long.